This TCR beta chain is from a study of blood T cells in healthy people across ages. This clonotype was found a few times. It was with a sample-barcoded 5' primer and a J-beta primer mix that a second PCR of about 7 to 12 cycles was run. TCRdb processed the 5' RACE reads anew with MiXCR; each CDR3 protein has one entry. The profile covers about 830,000 distinct CDR3 sequences, with 62% appearing a single time and roughly 26% taken by the ten largest. The CDR3 runs to 15 residues. CDR1 is LGHNA, CDR2 YNFKEQ, per germline. Between the trimmed V and J ends, which lost 0 bases and 5 bases, there was a span of 11 bases.

The sequencing input was blood. This sequence originates from a man younger than 45 in good health. The rearrangement joins TRBV4-2 to TRBJ2-1, with unresolved D. The CDR3 here is CASSQDGAQHNEQFF. CDR3 DNA: TGTGCCAGCAGCCAAGATGGCGCACAACACAATGAGCAGTTCTTC.